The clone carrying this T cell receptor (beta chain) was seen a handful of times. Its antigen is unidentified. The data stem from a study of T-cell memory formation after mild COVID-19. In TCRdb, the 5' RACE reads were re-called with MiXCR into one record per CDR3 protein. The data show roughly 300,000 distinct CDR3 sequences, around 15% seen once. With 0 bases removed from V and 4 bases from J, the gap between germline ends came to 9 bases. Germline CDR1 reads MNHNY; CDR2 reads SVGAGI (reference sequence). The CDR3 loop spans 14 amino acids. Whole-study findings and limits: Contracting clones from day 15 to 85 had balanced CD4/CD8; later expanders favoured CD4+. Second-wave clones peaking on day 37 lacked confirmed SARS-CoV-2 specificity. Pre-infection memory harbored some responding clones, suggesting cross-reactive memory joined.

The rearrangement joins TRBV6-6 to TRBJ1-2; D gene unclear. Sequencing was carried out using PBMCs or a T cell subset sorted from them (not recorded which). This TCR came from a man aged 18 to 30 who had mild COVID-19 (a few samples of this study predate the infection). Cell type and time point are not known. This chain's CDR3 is CASSYSQASYGYTF. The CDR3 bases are TGTGCCAGCAGTTACTCGCAGGCCTCCTATGGCTACACCTTC.